These 6 T cell receptor beta chains were all obtained from the same sample, sequenced in a study of blood T cell repertoires in COVID-19. TCRdb's table, derived via immunoSEQ multiplex PCR, lists solely in-frame clones and lacks some. The data contain 250,000 to 300,000 clones, roughly 86% of them singletons. Input material: peripheral blood. Source of these receptors: a woman in her twenties or thirties with acute or convalescent COVID-19.

This clone showed up just once. V usage is TRBV10-3 and J usage is TRBJ2-6; 9 bases align to TRBD1. Per germline, CDR1 ENHRY and CDR2 SYGVKD. The CDR3 length is 18 residues. The trim removed 2 bases at V and 2 bases at J, leaving 7 bases unmatched. The CDR3 is CAISERDRATTGANVLTF. The CDR3 DNA reads TGTGCCATCAGTGAGCGGGACAGGGCAACGACTGGGGCCAACGTCCTGACTTTC.

The V and J genes are TRBV7-8 and TRBJ2-1, with D possibly matching TRBD2 (5 bases). V was pared by 5 bases and J by 14 bases, with 16 bases between. The V gene's germline CDR1 is SGHVS and CDR2 FQNEAQ. This CDR3 has 12 residues. The CDR3 spells CASSPLGSSEFF. The CDR3 DNA reads as TGTGCCAGCAGCCCGCTGGGGAGTTCGGAGTTCTTC.

The chain uses TRBV10-2 and TRBJ1-3; D ambiguous. The CDR3 length is 15 residues. Trimming removed 6 bases at V and 4 bases at J, with 16 bases between. Germline CDR1 reads WSHSY; CDR2 reads SAAADI. The CDR3 nucleotides are TGCGCCAGCAGGGAGCTTAGGACTACGGGAAACACCATATATTTT. Protein sequence: CASRELRTTGNTIYF.

This chain joins TRBV15 and TRBJ1-5; D perhaps matches TRBD1 (5 bases). Trimming took off 6 bases at V and 0 bases at J, with 30 bases between the two ends. The CDR3 length is 21 residues. Germline loops: CDR1 LNHNV, CDR2 YYDKDF (reference sequence). The CDR3 coding sequence is TGTGCCACCAGTTTCACTCGGATTGGGGGGAACTTGGTCTATAGCAATCAGCCCCAGCATTTT. Protein: CATSFTRIGGNLVYSNQPQHF. The full variable domain, its missing parts supplied by reference TRBV15 and TRBJ1-5, is DAMVIQNPRYQVTQFGKPVTLSCSQTLNHNVMYWYQQKSSQAPKLLFHYYDKDFNNEADTPDNFQSRRPNTSFCFLDIRSPGLGDTAMYLCATSFTRIGGNLVYSNQPQHFGDGTRLSIL.

The chain uses TRBV5-1 and TRBJ2-7, with 14 nucleotides matching TRBD2. This CDR3 spans 17 amino acids. Germline assignment: CDR1 SGHRS and CDR2 YFSETQ. J gave up 5 bases and V 9 bases, and 16 bases lay outside the gene matches. The CDR3 DNA sequence: TGCGCCACCGCGGGACTAGCGGGAGTATCTAGCCCCCACGAGCAGTACTTC. This encodes CATAGLAGVSSPHEQYF.

This chain links TRBV25-1 with TRBJ1-5; perhaps TRBD1 as D (5 bases). The CDR3 extends over 14 amino acids. The germline V gene encodes CDR1 MGHDK and CDR2 SYGVNS. The ends were cut back, 2 bases at V and 7 bases at J, with 12 bases in the middle. The CDR3, as DNA: TGTGCCAGCAGTGAAAGCAGGGTCAGGCAGCCCCAGCATTTT. Translated: CASSESRVRQPQHF.